This record covers a single TCR beta chain. Sequence at one end of the junction differs from germline and may be a read error. This sample is part of a study of CD4 T cell repertoires in COVID-19. These memory T cells were uncultured and sequenced directly after ex vivo isolation. Looked up from germline, CDR1 is LGHNT and CDR2 is FRNRAP. The CDR3 runs to 15 residues. Profiled with immunoSEQ multiplex PCR; TCRdb holds only in-frame clones, not every one. The table lists 20,000 or so clones, roughly 84% of them singletons. The chain combines TRBV12-5 with TRBJ1-1, with 7 bases that match TRBD1. Sequences were derived from central memory CD4+ T cells from blood, sampled before the COVID-19 pandemic. This TCR was recovered from a human donor who had COVID-19. The CDR3: CASGDSGTANAEAFF. The CDR3, as DNA: TGTGCTAGTGGCGACTCCGGGACAGCGAACGCTGAAGCTTTCTTT.